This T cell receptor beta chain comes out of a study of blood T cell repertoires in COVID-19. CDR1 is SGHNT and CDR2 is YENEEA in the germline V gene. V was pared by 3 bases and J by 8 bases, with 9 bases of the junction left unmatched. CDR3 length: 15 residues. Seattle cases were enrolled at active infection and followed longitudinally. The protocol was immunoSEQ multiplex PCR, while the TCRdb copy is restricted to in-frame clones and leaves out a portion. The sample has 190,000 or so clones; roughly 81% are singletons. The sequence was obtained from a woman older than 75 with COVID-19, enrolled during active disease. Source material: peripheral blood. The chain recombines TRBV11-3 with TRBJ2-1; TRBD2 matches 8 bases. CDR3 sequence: CASSFGTSVSDEQFF. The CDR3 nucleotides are TGTGCCAGCAGCTTCGGGACTAGTGTCTCGGATGAGCAGTTCTTC.